A selection of T cell receptor beta chains follows, all from one sample in a study of cytomegalovirus exposure and HLA in healthy donors. Repertoires were generated with immunoSEQ multiplex PCR, while TCRdb's copy carries only in-frame clones and drops some. The table has approximately 150,000 clones, approximately 76% seen once. The sample was PBMCs. All receptors derive from a young woman in good health and CMV-seropositive. Each CDR3 is given with its conserved first and last residue. Fields, in order: V gene, CDR3 protein.

V gene: TRBV5-4
CDR3 protein: CASSRPGQETQYF

V gene: TRBV4-2
CDR3 protein: CASSQDNRGRANQPQHF

V gene: TRBV10-3
CDR3 protein: CAISGDAKNIQYF

V gene: TRBV14
CDR3 protein: CASSQRRGAYEQYF

V gene: TRBV4-3
CDR3 protein: CASSHLQGATNEKLFF

V gene: TRBV13
CDR3 protein: CASSLAGQGSSYEQYF

V gene: TRBV6-6
CDR3 protein: CASSRQVDYGYTF

V gene: TRBV9
CDR3 protein: CASSPGGAGTEAFF

V gene: TRBV5-4
CDR3 protein: CASRGEGTSGGYEQYF

V gene: TRBV18
CDR3 protein: CASSPQRGETQYF

V gene: TRBV7-2
CDR3 protein: CASSLGWGRFNTEAFF

V gene: TRBV19
CDR3 protein: CATTRRGGLNTEAFF

V gene: TRBV14
CDR3 protein: CASSPAGDRASEKLFF

V gene: TRBV6-5
CDR3 protein: CASRPTYRYEQYF

V gene: TRBV6-6
CDR3 protein: CASSYPRGGTDTQYF

V gene: TRBV7-9
CDR3 protein: CSSSSEAGTEQFF

V gene: TRBV15
CDR3 protein: CATSRDFMGQGAVNTEAFF

V gene: TRBV2
CDR3 protein: CASSDSGGPSYNEQFF

V gene: TRBV30
CDR3 protein: CAWSTPGPDQPQHF

V gene: TRBV9
CDR3 protein: CASSPEPGTGTDTQYF

V gene: TRBV30
CDR3 protein: CAWDATGTDVSPLHF

V gene: TRBV6-6
CDR3 protein: CASSYLPGVQETQYF

V gene: TRBV9
CDR3 protein: CASSVRTGGHEQYF

V gene: TRBV29-1
CDR3 protein: CSVDGQGETEAFF

V gene: TRBV19
CDR3 protein: CASSISGTGATYEQYF

V gene: TRBV6-1
CDR3 protein: CASSDQGGSYEQYF

V gene: TRBV6-5
CDR3 protein: CASSSTGGDDGYTF

V gene: TRBV13
CDR3 protein: CASSLGAVYNEQFF

V gene: TRBV7-9
CDR3 protein: CASTGHDRDIYNEQFF

V gene: TRBV29-1
CDR3 protein: CSVGQVRGSEQYF

V gene: TRBV5-1
CDR3 protein: CASSHGTEKGNTIYF

V gene: TRBV6-4
CDR3 protein: CASSAFNTGELFF

V gene: TRBV19
CDR3 protein: CASSPALDSYEQYF

V gene: TRBV19
CDR3 protein: CASSIQAGYQETQYF

V gene: TRBV10-3
CDR3 protein: CAIREFRDRDNYGYTF

V gene: TRBV4-1
CDR3 protein: CASSQLETGAGEQYF

V gene: TRBV5-1
CDR3 protein: CASSPGTGSTGELFF

V gene: TRBV4-3
CDR3 protein: CASSQGGKFTDTQYF

V gene: TRBV5-1
CDR3 protein: CASSPSRTSMGDTQYF

V gene: TRBV9
CDR3 protein: CASSKLDSSHEQYF

V gene: TRBV5-1
CDR3 protein: CASSSGTGDYEQYF

V gene: TRBV4-1
CDR3 protein: CASSQGQGPNSPLHF

V gene: TRBV7-2
CDR3 protein: CASSLDRGGNQPQHF

V gene: TRBV5-6
CDR3 protein: CASSLRETGGGTEAFF

V gene: TRBV30
CDR3 protein: CAWSVRTSATSYEQYF

V gene: TRBV7-9
CDR3 protein: CASSGRQNSNQPQHF

V gene: TRBV5-1
CDR3 protein: CASSLQGSDTGELFF

V gene: TRBV7-9
CDR3 protein: CASSPTSSYNEQFF

V gene: TRBV29-1
CDR3 protein: CSVEDPGQVNEKLFF